These 30 T cell receptor beta chains originate from one sample sequenced in a study of T cell changes during pregnancy in multiple sclerosis. Data came from immunoSEQ multiplex PCR; TCRdb stores just in-frame clones and leaves some out. The top ten clones hold roughly 0.99% of a sample with about 23,000 clones, approximately 86% of them seen once. This material consisted of CD4+ T cells from peripheral blood mononuclear cells, taken in the first trimester of pregnancy. These receptors were collected from a female donor in good health, enrolled as a control in a pregnancy study.

The gene calls are TRBV5-1 and TRBJ1-5, with 11 nucleotides matching TRBD1. With V trimmed by 0 bases and J by 4 bases, 3 bases remained unmatched. Germline values: CDR1 SGHRS, CDR2 YFSETQ. The CDR3 contains 16 residues. The CDR3 DNA follows: TGCGCCAGCAGCTTGGGGACAGGGGGCCCTAATCAGCCCCAGCATTTT. Translating gives CASSLGTGGPNQPQHF.

The chain couples TRBV11-2 to TRBJ2-1; D possibly corresponds to TRBD2 (6 bases). The germline gives CDR1 SGHAT, CDR2 FQNNGV. Between the trimmed V and J ends, which lost 6 bases and 0 bases, there was a span of 15 bases. The CDR3 loop spans 16 amino acids. CDR3 in DNA: TGTGCCAGCAGATCAACCTCGACTAGCTCCTACAATGAGCAGTTCTTC. It specifies CASRSTSTSSYNEQFF.

The chain employs TRBV4-1 and TRBJ2-7; the D gene is possibly TRBD2 (5 bases). From germline, CDR1 is MGHRA and CDR2 YSYEKL. Trimming left V 3 bases short and J 2 bases short, with 20 bases between. This CDR3 region has 17 residues. The CDR3 sequence: CASSHLTSQDGAYEQYF. The CDR3 nucleotides read TGCGCCAGCAGCCACCTAACCTCCCAGGACGGGGCCTACGAGCAGTACTTC.

This CDR3 is CASSQGISTDTQYF. The CDR3 bases are TGTGCCAGCTCACAGGGAATTAGCACAGATACGCAGTATTTT. The genes are TRBV13 and TRBJ2-3; TRBD1 might be the D (6 bases). Germline V CDR1 and CDR2: PRHDT, FYEKMQ (reference sequence). V was trimmed by 8 bases and J by 0 bases, leaving 12 bases between them. CDR3 length equals 14 residues.

The gene calls are TRBV5-1 and TRBJ2-5, with 8 bases matching TRBD2. There are 14 residues in the CDR3. The V gene end was trimmed by 4 bases and the J gene end by 5 bases; junction bases not matched to a gene: 7. In germline, CDR1 is SGHRS, CDR2 YFSETQ. The CDR3 DNA follows: TGCGCCAGCAGCCGAGCGGGGGAGGAGGAGACCCAGTACTTC. Protein: CASSRAGEEETQYF.

This sequence joins TRBV7-6 and TRBJ2-5; TRBD1 is a possible D gene (6 bases). Germline V gene lookup returns CDR1 SGHVS and CDR2 FNYEAQ. This CDR3 comprises 15 residues. V lost 5 bases and J lost 1, with 14 bases in between. The CDR3 DNA is TGTGCCAGCAGCCATGCAGGGGAACTCCAAGAGACCCAGTACTTC. Encoded protein: CASSHAGELQETQYF. Full variable domain (rest looked up from reference TRBV7-6 and TRBJ2-5): GAGVSQSPRYKVTKRGQDVALRCDPISGHVSLYWYRQALGQGPEFLTYFNYEAQQDKSGLPNDRFSAERPEGSISTLTIQRTEQRDSAMYRCASSHAGELQETQYFGPGTRLLVL.

The genes are TRBV4-2 and TRBJ2-7, with D tentatively TRBD2 (6 bases). This CDR3 region has 18 residues. Trimming removed 5 bases at V and 6 bases at J, with 29 bases between. Germline V gives CDR1 LGHNA, CDR2 YNFKEQ. The CDR3 DNA reads as TGTGCCAGCAGCGGTGGACTTCCCCCTGGGGGAGGCCGAGGCGAGCAGTACTTC. Translated: CASSGGLPPGGGRGEQYF.

V and J are TRBV10-3 and TRBJ2-3; 14 nucleotides align to TRBD2. CDR1 ENHRY and CDR2 SYGVKD come from the germline V gene. V gave up 5 bases and J gave up 1 base; unmatched junction bases: 8. This CDR3 spans 18 amino acids. The CDR3 reads CAISSGTSGGGGTDTQYF. The CDR3 DNA reads as TGTGCCATCAGTTCCGGGACTAGCGGGGGAGGAGGCACAGATACGCAGTATTTT.

The V call is TRBV2, the J call TRBJ1-5; TRBD1 matches 10 bases. The germline CDR1 and CDR2 sequences are SNHLY and FYNNEI. The V segment lost 4 bases and the J segment 0 bases; nucleotides outside the gene matches: 6. This CDR3 has 17 amino acids. CDR3 DNA sequence: TGTGCCAGCAGTGGGGACAGGGGACTCTATAGCAATCAGCCCCAGCATTTT. Protein sequence: CASSGDRGLYSNQPQHF. Supplemented by reference TRBV2 and TRBJ1-5, the full variable domain reads EPEVTQTPSHQVTQMGQEVILRCVPISNHLYFYWYRQILGQKVEFLVSFYNNEISEKSEIFDDQFSVERPDGSNFTLKIRSTKLEDSAMYFCASSGDRGLYSNQPQHFGDGTRLSIL.

This clone was seen a single time. The rearrangement links TRBV6-6 to TRBJ2-7; 7 bases line up with TRBD1. Germline CDR1 is MNHNY and CDR2 is SVGAGI (reference sequence). The CDR3 runs 15 residues. The V and J ends lost 2 bases and 0 bases, in that order; junction bases with no gene match: 4. This CDR3 reads CASSYGTASSYEQYF. CDR3 coding DNA: TGTGCCAGCAGTTACGGGACAGCCAGCTCCTACGAGCAGTACTTC.

The chain joins TRBV5-4 to TRBJ2-7; D might be TRBD2 (6 bases). Trimming took 0 bases from V and 2 from J, leaving 15 bases between them. This CDR3 has 16 residues. The V gene's germline CDR1 is SGHNT and CDR2 YYREEE (reference sequence). In DNA form, the CDR3 reads TGTGCCAGCAGCTTGGGGGACTCACAGAGGCCCTACGAGCAGTACTTC. Its protein product is CASSLGDSQRPYEQYF. Full variable domain (rest looked up from reference TRBV5-4 and TRBJ2-7): ETGVTQSPTHLIKTRGQQVTLRCSSQSGHNTVSWYQQALGQGPQFIFQYYREEENGRGNFPPRFSGLQFPNYSSELNVNALELDDSALYLCASSLGDSQRPYEQYFGPGTRLTVT.

V is TRBV4-1 and J is TRBJ2-2; 7 nucleotides agree with TRBD1. In germline, CDR1 is MGHRA, CDR2 YSYEKL. CDR3 size: 15 residues. J was trimmed by 5 bases and V by 3 bases; bases with no gene match: 6. The CDR3 region is CASSHLGTETGELFF. The CDR3 DNA follows: TGCGCCAGCAGCCACCTCGGGACAGAGACCGGGGAGCTGTTTTTT.

The V gene is TRBV5-1, the J gene TRBJ1-6; D is possibly TRBD1 (6 bases). V was clipped by 0 bases and J by 5 bases, with 9 bases between them. Per germline, CDR1 SGHRS and CDR2 YFSETQ. The CDR3 has 15 amino acids. CDR3 sequence (DNA): TGCGCCAGCAGCTTGGACAGGGCGGATAATTCACCCCTCCACTTT. Its translation is CASSLDRADNSPLHF.

This chain joins TRBV7-3 and TRBJ2-1, with 7 bases lining up with TRBD1. CDR3 size: 14 residues. V gave up 3 bases and J gave up 3 bases; unmatched junction bases: 2. Germline assignment: CDR1 SGHTA and CDR2 FQGTGA. CDR3 residues: CASSFDRDYNEQFF. As DNA, the CDR3 is TGTGCCAGCAGCTTCGACAGGGACTACAATGAGCAGTTCTTC.

The chain has TRBV7-6 and TRBJ2-5; 11 nucleotides line up with TRBD2. J lost 2 bases, V lost 5 bases, and 7 bases had no gene match. The CDR3 is made up of 16 amino acids. Germline V CDR1 and CDR2: SGHVS, FNYEAQ. The CDR3 sequence: CASSPRLAGTQETQYF. The CDR3 bases are TGTGCCAGCAGCCCACGACTAGCGGGAACACAAGAGACCCAGTACTTC.

The CDR3: CASSSRTSGTYNEQFF. The CDR3 nucleotides are TGTGCCAGCAGCTCCAGGACTAGCGGGACCTACAATGAGCAGTTCTTC. The chain has TRBV7-9 and TRBJ2-1, with 12 bases identical to TRBD2. V was clipped by 4 bases and J by 2 bases; unmatched bases: 3. The CDR3 runs 16 residues. Germline assignment: CDR1 SEHNR and CDR2 FQNEAQ (reference sequence).

CDR3 coding DNA: TGTGCCAGCAGAAGTACCCGGGGACAGGGTGGTGGCTACACCTTC. This gives the protein CASRSTRGQGGGYTF. The V gene is TRBV7-8, the J gene TRBJ1-2, with 9 bases matching TRBD1. The CDR3 contains 15 residues. Losses at the gene ends were 6 bases for V and 7 bases for J; bases not matched to a gene: 12. CDR1 is SGHVS and CDR2 is FQNEAQ in the germline V gene. Looking up the rest from reference TRBV7-8 and TRBJ1-2 gives the full variable domain: GAGVSQSPRYKVAKRGQDVALRCDPISGHVSLFWYQQALGQGPEFLTYFQNEAQLDKSGLPSDRFFAERPEGSVSTLKIQRTQQEDSAVYLCASRSTRGQGGGYTFGSGTRLTVV.

The chain is built from TRBV10-3 and TRBJ1-2; 7 nucleotides line up with TRBD1. Germline V gene sequence: CDR1 ENHRY, CDR2 SYGVKD. The CDR3 runs to 14 residues. After removal of 5 bases from V and 1 base from J, the junction contained 4 bases not matched to a gene. The CDR3 spells CAISFDRDNYGYTF. CDR3 DNA sequence: TGTGCCATCAGTTTCGACAGGGATAACTATGGCTACACCTTC.

V usage is TRBV6-1 and J usage is TRBJ1-4; D remains unclear. CDR1 is MNHNS and CDR2 is SASEGT in the germline V gene. The CDR3 consists of 15 residues. V was trimmed by 6 bases and J by 10 bases, leaving 21 bases between them. CDR3 sequence reads: CASSRGVDTTSKLFF. The CDR3 DNA reads TGTGCCAGCAGCCGCGGGGTAGACACCACCTCAAAACTGTTTTTT.

The chain combines TRBV29-1 with TRBJ2-3; 7 bases agree with TRBD1. V gave up 7 bases and J gave up 0 bases; unmatched junction bases: 7. CDR1 and CDR2 from the germline V gene are SQVTM and ANQGSEA. This CDR3 contains 14 residues. The CDR3 DNA reads as TGCAGCGGGCGCGACAGGGCCAGCACAGATACGCAGTATTTT. It yields the protein CSGRDRASTDTQYF.

V and J are TRBV11-2 and TRBJ2-2; TRBD2 agrees at 7 bases. The ends lost 5 bases at V and 8 bases at J; junction bases unmatched: 11. The CDR3 consists of 15 residues. CDR1 and CDR2 (germline): SGHAT, FQNNGV. CDR3 region: CASSKGLRERGELFF. CDR3 DNA: TGTGCCAGCAGCAAGGGGCTGCGGGAGAGGGGGGAGCTGTTTTTT.

This chain joins TRBV28 and TRBJ2-5; 12 bases agree with TRBD1. With 6 bases clipped from V and 2 bases from J, the junction kept 7 bases outside the gene matches. The CDR3 extends over 16 amino acids. Germline V gene data show CDR1 as MDHEN and CDR2 as SYDVKM. Written as DNA, the CDR3 is TGTGCCAGCAGCACCCGGGACAGGGGGCAACAAGAGACCCAGTACTTC. Translated: CASSTRDRGQQETQYF.

The V and J genes are TRBV15 and TRBJ1-5; TRBD1 is a possible D gene (5 bases). Trimming shortened V by 0 bases and J by 5 bases, and 17 bases separated the two germline ends. Looked up from germline, CDR1 is LNHNV and CDR2 is YYDKDF (reference sequence). This CDR3 region has 17 residues. The CDR3: CATSRERSQTAYQPQHF. CDR3 DNA: TGTGCCACCAGCAGAGAAAGATCTCAGACAGCCTATCAGCCCCAGCATTTT.

The chain carries TRBV12-5 and TRBJ2-3; 9 positions agree with TRBD1. In germline, CDR1 is LGHNT, CDR2 FRNRAP. The J segment lost 2 bases and the V segment lost 1 base, leaving 1 base of the junction unmatched. The CDR3 has 15 residues. CDR3 amino acids: CASGLGDRATDTQYF. CDR3 coding DNA: TGTGCTAGTGGTTTGGGGGACAGGGCCACAGATACGCAGTATTTT.

The chain uses TRBV19 and TRBJ1-2; 8 bases are shared with TRBD1. The CDR3 length is 13 residues. The trim removed 3 bases at V and 7 bases at J, leaving 4 bases unmatched. Germline lookup yields CDR1 LNHDA and CDR2 SQIVND (reference sequence). The DNA for the CDR3 is TGTGCCAGTAGTATCAAGACAGGGGTTGGCTACACCTTC. The encoded protein is CASSIKTGVGYTF.

This sequence joins TRBV29-1 and TRBJ1-3; 12 bases are shared with TRBD1. Per germline, CDR1 SQVTM and CDR2 ANQGSEA. This CDR3 has 15 residues. J gave up 0 bases and V 7 bases, and 4 bases lay outside the gene matches. CDR3: CSAGGQGASGNTIYF. The CDR3 DNA follows: TGCAGCGCTGGGGGACAGGGGGCCTCTGGAAACACCATATATTTT.

The rearrangement joins TRBV7-8 to TRBJ1-5; D is undetermined. The V end was cut by 5 bases, the J end by 1 base, with 12 bases between. Germline CDR1 is SGHVS and CDR2 is FQNEAQ. This CDR3 spans 15 amino acids. CDR3 sequence: CASSPRETSNQPQHF. DNA of the CDR3: TGTGCCAGCAGCCCGAGGGAGACAAGCAATCAGCCCCAGCATTTT. The full variable domain, with the rest looked up from reference TRBV7-8 and TRBJ1-5, is GAGVSQSPRYKVAKRGQDVALRCDPISGHVSLFWYQQALGQGPEFLTYFQNEAQLDKSGLPSDRFFAERPEGSVSTLKIQRTQQEDSAVYLCASSPRETSNQPQHFGDGTRLSIL.

The chain combines TRBV28 with TRBJ2-7; the D gene is possibly TRBD2 (7 bases). In germline, CDR1 is MDHEN, CDR2 SYDVKM. V was clipped by 5 bases and J by 4 bases, with 12 bases between them. CDR3 length: 13 residues. CDR3 protein: CASSGGGGYEQYF. CDR3 sequence (DNA): TGTGCCAGCAGTGGGGGAGGGGGGTACGAGCAGTACTTC.

The rearrangement uses TRBV19 and TRBJ2-6; a weak D match, TRBD1 (5 bases). The CDR3 is made up of 15 amino acids. Trimming took off 8 bases at V and 0 bases at J, with 11 bases between the two ends. In germline, CDR1 is LNHDA, CDR2 SQIVND (reference sequence). The CDR3 region has the DNA TGTGCCAGTGGGCAGGGAAGCTCTGGGGCCAACGTCCTGACTTTC. Translated: CASGQGSSGANVLTF.

The rearrangement joins TRBV9 to TRBJ1-1; TRBD1 agrees at 9 bases. The CDR3 is 13 residues long. Germline CDR1 and CDR2: SGDLS and YYNGEE. After removal of 2 bases from V and 11 bases from J, the junction contained 7 bases not matched to a gene. CDR3 in DNA: TGTGCCAGCAGCGTCGAAGGACAGGGGTATGCTTTCTTT. Translation gives CASSVEGQGYAFF.